These 2 T cell receptor beta chains were all obtained from the same sample, sequenced in a study of blood T cells in healthy people across ages. A sample-barcoded 5' primer and a J-beta primer mix were used in a second PCR of roughly 7 to 11 cycles. MiXCR was run by TCRdb on the 5' RACE reads, yielding one entry per CDR3 protein. The repertoire holds about 1.6 million distinct CDR3 sequences, with roughly 32% as singletons. Sequenced material: blood. These receptors were obtained from a woman aged 25-40 years in good health.

The chain couples TRBV5-1 to TRBJ2-1; TRBD1 matches at 9 bases. Germline V gene data show CDR1 as SGHRS and CDR2 as YFSETQ. V shed 2 bases and J 3 bases; nucleotides not matched to a gene: 6. This CDR3 is built from 16 residues. The DNA of the CDR3 is TGCGCCAGCAGCTTAAACGGACAGGGGCACTACAATGAGCAGTTCTTC. Translating it yields CASSLNGQGHYNEQFF.

This clonotype was counted ten times or more. The J gene is TRBJ1-2, the V gene TRBV7-2; 7 bases line up with TRBD1. The germline CDR1 and CDR2 sequences are SGHTA and FQGNSA. V lost 3 bases to trimming and J lost 4 bases; unmatched junction nucleotides: 2. The CDR3 contains 13 residues. The CDR3 coding sequence is TGTGCCAGCAGCTTGGGACAGTTCTATGGCTACACCTTC. Protein product: CASSLGQFYGYTF.